The 28 T cell receptor beta chains below were found in one sample sequenced in a study of T-cell memory formation after mild COVID-19. TCRdb reprocessed the 5' RACE reads with MiXCR, giving one entry per CDR3 protein. The data show under 300,000 distinct CDR3 sequences, roughly a tenth seen once. The material sequenced was PBMCs or a T cell subset sorted from them (not recorded which). The receptors were gathered from a man aged 18 to 29 who had mild COVID-19 (a few samples of this study predate the infection). Cell type and time point are not known.

The chain links TRBV28 to TRBJ1-5, with 8 bases lining up with TRBD1. Germline CDR1 MDHEN, CDR2 SYDVKM. Trimming at V came to 11 bases and at J to 2 bases, leaving 8 bases not matched to a gene. CDR3 length: 14 amino acids. The CDR3 region has the DNA TGTGCCGGCTCCCAGGGGGCCGGCAATCAGCCCCAGCATTTT. Protein product: CAGSQGAGNQPQHF.

The table lists this clonotype with many counts. The chain carries TRBV5-1 and TRBJ2-2; D is unresolved. The germline V gene has CDR1 SGHRS and CDR2 YFSETQ. The length of the CDR3 is 13 residues. With 0 bases removed from V and 3 bases from J, the gap between germline ends came to 3 bases. The CDR3 coding sequence is TGCGCCAGCAGCTTGGCGGACACCGGGGAGCTGTTTTTT. Amino acids: CASSLADTGELFF.

This clonotype was counted a few times. V and J are TRBV20-1 and TRBJ1-4; D not certain. Looked up from germline, CDR1 is DFQATT and CDR2 is SNEGSKA (reference sequence). Deletions cut 3 bases from V and 3 bases from J, with 8 bases between. The CDR3 runs 13 residues. Here the CDR3 DNA reads TGCAGTGCTAGGCCCGCGGCTAATGAAAAACTGTTTTTT. Translated, it gives CSARPAANEKLFF.

This clonotype has just a few counts. The rearrangement joins TRBV4-3 to TRBJ1-4; D call uncertain. The CDR3 totals 14 residues. V was shortened by 4 bases and J by 3 bases, with 9 bases between the two germline ends. CDR1 is LGHNA, CDR2 YSLEER, per germline. The CDR3 reads CASSPVGANEKLFF. DNA of the CDR3: TGCGCCAGCAGCCCTGTAGGTGCTAATGAAAAACTGTTTTTT.

This clonotype was counted a few times. The rearrangement uses TRBV5-1 and TRBJ2-3; the D gene could be TRBD1 or TRBD2 (7 bases each). This CDR3 spans 19 amino acids. Trimming took 3 bases from V and 2 from J, leaving 25 bases between them. Germline V lookup: CDR1 SGHRS, CDR2 YFSETQ. This CDR3 reads CASSSWGGTALRDTDTQYF. As DNA, the CDR3 is TGCGCCAGCAGCTCCTGGGGGGGGACAGCTCTCCGGGACACAGATACGCAGTATTTT.

This clonotype was found a few times. The genes are TRBV5-1 and TRBJ2-1; tentatively, D is TRBD1 (6 bases). V was clipped by 4 bases and J by 9 bases, with 17 bases between them. CDR3 size: 14 residues. Germline CDR1 SGHRS, CDR2 YFSETQ. The CDR3 loop reads CASSPRTVGSEQFF. CDR3 nucleotides: TGCGCCAGCAGCCCCAGGACAGTCGGCAGTGAGCAGTTCTTC.

This chain joins TRBV12-3 or TRBV12-4 and TRBJ1-1; TRBD1 is a possible D gene (6 bases). The CDR3 is 13 residues long. V lost 3 bases and J lost 12, with 17 bases in between. The CDR3 region has the DNA TGTGCCAGCAGTTTGAGGGAGGGGGTGCGAACTTTCTTT. It translates to CASSLREGVRTFF.

A few counts support this clonotype. J is TRBJ2-2 and V is TRBV4-1, with D perhaps matching TRBD1 (5 bases). V was pared by 1 base and J by 6 bases, with 6 bases between. CDR1 MGHRA and CDR2 YSYEKL come from the germline V gene. The CDR3 runs to 13 residues. CDR3 loop: CASSQGQSGELFF. The CDR3 DNA is TGCGCCAGCAGCCAAGGACAGTCCGGGGAGCTGTTTTTT.

This clonotype occurred a few times. The chain combines TRBV5-6 with TRBJ2-1; D is ambiguous. Germline CDR1 and CDR2: SGHDT and YYEEEE. This CDR3 contains 15 residues. V lost 0 bases and J 8 bases, leaving 15 bases between the germline ends. The CDR3 sequence is CASSLVGRNPHEQFF. DNA of the CDR3: TGTGCCAGCAGCTTGGTAGGGCGGAACCCGCATGAGCAGTTCTTC.

In this sample, this clonotype turned up many times. The CDR3 region has the DNA TGCAGTGCCGACGTCAGGGCAAGCTCCTATAATTCACCCCTCCACTTT. It yields the protein CSADVRASSYNSPLHF. The chain combines TRBV20-1 with TRBJ1-6; weak D call: TRBD1 (5 bases). CDR3 length: 16 amino acids. Per the germline V gene, CDR1 is DFQATT and CDR2 is SNEGSKA (reference sequence). V gave up 6 bases and J gave up 0 bases, with 15 bases separating them.

This clonotype has more than one count but fewer than ten. V and J are TRBV12-3 or TRBV12-4 and TRBJ2-1; no clear D. The CDR3 runs 12 residues. The V end was cut by 5 bases, the J end by 3 bases, with 5 bases between. CDR3 in DNA: TGTGCCAGCAGTCCAGACTACAATGAGCAGTTCTTC. Translated, it gives CASSPDYNEQFF.

The chain recombines TRBV11-2 with TRBJ2-3; no firm D call. This CDR3 has 14 amino acids. Germline lookup yields CDR1 SGHAT and CDR2 FQNNGV. Trimming removed 0 bases from V and 0 bases from J, with 4 bases in between. The CDR3 here is CASSLDPSTDTQYF. CDR3 sequence (DNA): TGTGCCAGCAGCTTAGACCCTAGCACAGATACGCAGTATTTT.

A few counts support this clonotype. The genes are TRBV7-3 and TRBJ1-1; 7 bases are shared with TRBD1. The CDR3 has 12 amino acids. Germline V lookup: CDR1 SGHTA, CDR2 FQGTGA. The ends lost 5 bases at V and 8 bases at J; junction bases unmatched: 5. This chain's CDR3 is CASSARTGEAFF. As DNA, the CDR3 is TGTGCCAGCAGCGCCCGGACAGGAGAAGCTTTCTTT.

This chain uses TRBV6-8 with TRBJ1-5; a weak D match, TRBD1 (6 bases). V lost 4 bases, J lost 3 bases, and 16 bases lay in between. Germline V gene data show CDR1 as MNHGY and CDR2 as SAAAGT. CDR3 length: 16 residues. The CDR3 sequence: CASSFSWTATNQPQHF. CDR3 sequence (DNA): TGTGCCAGCAGTTTTTCCTGGACAGCTACCAATCAGCCCCAGCATTTT.

This clonotype was seen a handful of times. This chain uses TRBV6-1 with TRBJ2-3; 11 positions match TRBD2. The V gene end was trimmed by 7 bases and the J gene end by 5 bases; junction bases not matched to a gene: 5. The CDR3 contains 14 residues. Germline V gene data show CDR1 as MNHNS and CDR2 as SASEGT. CDR3 loop: CASISGGAGDTQYF. DNA of the CDR3: TGTGCCAGCATTAGCGGGGGGGCAGGAGATACGCAGTATTTT.

The V and J genes are TRBV5-4 and TRBJ2-2; D is unresolved. V gave up 2 bases and J gave up 7 bases, with 9 bases separating them. The CDR3 contains 13 residues. Germline loops: CDR1 SGHNT, CDR2 YYREEE (reference sequence). This CDR3 reads CASSFSTDGELFF. The CDR3 region has the DNA TGTGCCAGCAGCTTTTCCACCGACGGGGAGCTGTTTTTT. Full variable domain (remainder filled in from reference TRBV5-4 and TRBJ2-2): ETGVTQSPTHLIKTRGQQVTLRCSSQSGHNTVSWYQQALGQGPQFIFQYYREEENGRGNFPPRFSGLQFPNYSSELNVNALELDDSALYLCASSFSTDGELFFGEGSRLTVL.

This clonotype was seen a handful of times. V usage is TRBV12-3 or TRBV12-4 and J usage is TRBJ2-7; 10 bases match TRBD1. With V trimmed by 3 bases and J by 5 bases, 4 bases remained unmatched. The CDR3 loop spans 14 amino acids. The CDR3 DNA sequence: TGTGCCAGCAGTTTCGGGACAGGGGTGAACGAGCAGTACGTC. It specifies CASSFGTGVNEQYV.

This clonotype has just a few counts. The rearrangement links TRBV20-1 to TRBJ1-2; D uncertain. Trimming shortened V by 0 bases and J by 6 bases, and 8 bases separated the two germline ends. Germline lookup yields CDR1 DFQATT and CDR2 SNEGSKA (reference sequence). The CDR3 extends over 12 amino acids. Here the CDR3 DNA reads TGCAGTGCTAGAGATTCCAGCCATGGCTACACCTTC. Translated, it gives CSARDSSHGYTF.

This chain joins TRBV6-5 and TRBJ2-2; the D gene is possibly TRBD1 (6 bases). This CDR3 has 16 amino acids. Trimming removed 6 bases at V and 0 bases at J, with 14 bases between. In germline, CDR1 is MNHEY, CDR2 SVGAGI. CDR3 sequence: CASSPRGGANTGELFF. CDR3 DNA: TGTGCCAGCAGCCCTAGAGGGGGAGCGAACACCGGGGAGCTGTTTTTT.

V is TRBV9 and J is TRBJ2-5; 8 bases align to TRBD2. Trimming removed 0 bases from V and 1 base from J; junction bases left unmatched: 5. Germline CDR1 reads SGDLS; CDR2 reads YYNGEE. The CDR3 covers 16 residues. For the CDR3, the DNA is TGTGCCAGCAGCGTAGCGGGCGGGGGGAGCCAAGAGACCCAGTACTTC. It yields the protein CASSVAGGGSQETQYF.

In this sample, this clonotype turned up a few times. V gene TRBV6-5 combines with J gene TRBJ1-1; 7 bases map to TRBD1. The trim removed 10 bases at V and 4 bases at J, leaving 12 bases unmatched. Looked up from germline, CDR1 is MNHEY and CDR2 is SVGAGI. The CDR3 length is 14 residues. The CDR3 DNA is TGTGCCATCTCTAGGGTCGAGGGGGCCACTGAAGCTTTCTTT. This codes for CAISRVEGATEAFF.

V usage is TRBV4-1 and J usage is TRBJ1-2; no firm D call. The V gene lost 0 bases and the J gene lost 8 bases, with 10 bases spanning the gap. CDR1 is MGHRA, CDR2 YSYEKL, per germline. The CDR3 is 13 amino acids. DNA of the CDR3: TGCGCCAGCAGCCAAGATCAGTCGGTGGGCTACACCTTC. Translated, it gives CASSQDQSVGYTF.

CDR3: CASRRGSGNEQFF. The CDR3 nucleotides are TGTGCCAGCAGAAGGGGCTCGGGAAATGAGCAGTTCTTC. The chain is built from TRBV2 and TRBJ2-1; D may correspond to TRBD1 or TRBD2 (5 bases each). V gave up 6 bases and J gave up 7 bases, with 13 bases separating them. CDR1 is SNHLY, CDR2 FYNNEI, per germline. This CDR3 is 13 amino acids long.

This chain connects TRBV5-1 to TRBJ2-5; 8 bases agree with TRBD1. CDR3 length: 13 amino acids. Germline CDR1 reads SGHRS; CDR2 reads YFSETQ. V trimming: 4 bases; J trimming: 5 bases; junction bases outside the gene matches: 4. The CDR3 spells CASSPGGTETQYF. The CDR3 coding sequence is TGCGCCAGCAGCCCAGGGGGCACGGAGACCCAGTACTTC.

The V call is TRBV2, the J call TRBJ2-3; D is ambiguous. Germline values: CDR1 SNHLY, CDR2 FYNNEI. The CDR3 is made up of 12 amino acids. Trimming stripped 10 bases from V and 4 bases from J, with 12 bases between. CDR3 coding DNA: TGTGCCAACTCCCAGGTGTCAGATACGCAGTATTTT. The encoded protein is CANSQVSDTQYF.

J is TRBJ1-4 and V is TRBV20-1, with D tentatively TRBD1 (6 bases). This CDR3 region has 13 residues. Per germline, CDR1 DFQATT and CDR2 SNEGSKA (reference sequence). The V end was cut by 6 bases, the J end by 14 bases, with 22 bases between. The CDR3 DNA is TGCAGTGCGGCAGGGGAACCCCTGAAGCTGCTGTTTTTT. This translates into CSAAGEPLKLLFF.

This clonotype was detected only a few times. The rearrangement uses TRBV20-1 and TRBJ2-3, with a tentative D call TRBD1 (6 bases). Germline loops: CDR1 DFQATT, CDR2 SNEGSKA (reference sequence). This CDR3 has 15 amino acids. The V gene lost 0 bases and the J gene lost 1 base, with 11 bases spanning the gap. The CDR3 DNA is TGCAGTGCTAGAGATCGGACAGTGGGCACAGATACGCAGTATTTT. This sequence encodes CSARDRTVGTDTQYF.

CDR3 in DNA: TGTGCCTGGAGTGTGACAGGTTCCTATGGCTACACCTTC. This codes for CAWSVTGSYGYTF. The chain carries TRBV30 and TRBJ1-2; D possibly corresponds to TRBD1 (6 bases). CDR1 is GTSNPN and CDR2 is SVGIG in the germline V gene (reference sequence). The CDR3 covers 13 residues. Trimming took off 0 bases at V and 4 bases at J, with 9 bases between the two ends.